The clone carrying this T cell receptor beta chain was detected ten times or more. Antigen: not known. RNA transcripts provided the template for amplifying TCR beta CDR3 regions. HTBI-primed first-round RT-PCR preceded second-round multiplex PCR. MiXCR, run by TCRdb on the multiplex PCR reads, gives a single entry per CDR3 protein. This sample has roughly 350,000 distinct CDR3 sequences, with 17% found just once. This sample is part of a study of Graves' ophthalmopathy and Graves' hyperthyroidism. Findings and limits, study-wide: Most thyroid clonotypes expanded beyond 0.001 frequency were also found in blood. The model flagged ophthalmopathy progression at roughly 70% sensitivity and 72% to 75% specificity.

Trimming removed 5 bases at V and 2 bases at J, with 13 bases between. CDR1 and CDR2 from the germline V gene are MNHNS and SASEGT. This CDR3 has 14 residues. Hyperthyroidism patients were newly diagnosed, under 2 months' duration, aged 18 to 65. This TCR was recovered from an adult woman with stable Graves' hyperthyroidism. V gene TRBV6-1 combines with J gene TRBJ2-7; D uncertain. Sequences were obtained from peripheral blood. The CDR3 here is CASSQRTAAYEQYF. CDR3 nucleotide sequence: TGTGCCAGCAGTCAACGGACGGCCGCCTACGAGCAGTACTTC.